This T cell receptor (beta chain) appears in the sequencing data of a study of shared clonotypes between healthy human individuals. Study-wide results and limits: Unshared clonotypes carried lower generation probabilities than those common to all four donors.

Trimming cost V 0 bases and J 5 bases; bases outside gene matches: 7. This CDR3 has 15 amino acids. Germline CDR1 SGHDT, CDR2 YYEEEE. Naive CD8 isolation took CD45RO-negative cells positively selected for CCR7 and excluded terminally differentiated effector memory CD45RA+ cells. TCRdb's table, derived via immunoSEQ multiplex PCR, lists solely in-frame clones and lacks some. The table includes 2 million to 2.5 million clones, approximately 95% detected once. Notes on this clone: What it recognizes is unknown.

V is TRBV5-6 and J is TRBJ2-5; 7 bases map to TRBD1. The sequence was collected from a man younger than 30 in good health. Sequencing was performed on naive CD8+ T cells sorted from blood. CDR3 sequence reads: CASSLEQGLGETQYF. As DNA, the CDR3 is TGTGCCAGCAGCTTGGAACAGGGGTTGGGGGAGACCCAGTACTTC.